One sample yielded the 17 T cell receptor beta chains listed below, sequenced in a study of blood T cell repertoires in COVID-19. Profiled with immunoSEQ multiplex PCR; TCRdb holds only in-frame clones, not every one. The sample yields over 150,000 clones, roughly 73% seen once. Specimen: peripheral blood. Receptors originate from a man in his sixties or seventies with acute or convalescent COVID-19.

The CDR3 DNA is TGTGCCAGCAGCTTAGGCAGCCTGGGCGAAAAACTGTTTTTT. Translation: CASSLGSLGEKLFF. This chain connects TRBV11-2 to TRBJ1-4, with no clear D. V was clipped by 1 base and J by 8 bases, with 11 bases between them. Germline values: CDR1 SGHAT, CDR2 FQNNGV. The CDR3 extends over 14 amino acids.

The chain carries TRBV7-9 and TRBJ2-4; 8 bases are a match to TRBD1. This CDR3 comprises 18 residues. CDR1 and CDR2 from the germline V gene are SEHNR and FQNEAQ (reference sequence). J lost 0 bases, V lost 6 bases, and 13 bases had no gene match. This CDR3 reads CASSRFTGQGLAKNIQYF. The CDR3, as DNA: TGTGCCAGCAGTCGATTCACCGGACAGGGTCTAGCCAAAAACATTCAGTACTTC. Full variable domain (missing parts from reference TRBV7-9 and TRBJ2-4): DTGVSQNPRHKITKRGQNVTFRCDPISEHNRLYWYRQTLGQGPEFLTYFQNEAQLEKSRLLSDRFSAERPKGSFSTLEIQRTEQGDSAMYLCASSRFTGQGLAKNIQYFGAGTRLSVL.

The chain employs TRBV4-1 and TRBJ2-7; 7 bases fit TRBD1. Germline CDR1 and CDR2: MGHRA and YSYEKL. Trimming removed 4 bases from V and 6 bases from J; junction bases left unmatched: 12. The CDR3 is 15 residues long. The CDR3 coding sequence is TGCGCCAGCAGCCCGATCGAGGGGGCTCCCGGCGAGCAGTACTTC. Its translation: CASSPIEGAPGEQYF.

The rearrangement joins TRBV5-6 to TRBJ2-3; 7 nucleotides match TRBD2. The CDR3 has 13 amino acids. V trimming: 2 bases; J trimming: 3 bases; junction bases outside the gene matches: 0. Germline V gene data show CDR1 as SGHDT and CDR2 as YYEEEE. The CDR3 nucleotides read TGTGCCAGCAGCTTAGCGGGGACAGATACGCAGTATTTT. The encoded protein is CASSLAGTDTQYF. Combining the CDR3 with reference TRBV5-6 and TRBJ2-3 gives the whole variable domain DAGVTQSPTHLIKTRGQQVTLRCSPKSGHDTVSWYQQALGQGPQFIFQYYEEEERQRGNFPDRFSGHQFPNYSSELNVNALLLGDSALYLCASSLAGTDTQYFGPGTRLTVL.

The chain is built from TRBV28 and TRBJ1-1; D is unresolved. The CDR3 length is 14 residues. The V gene's germline CDR1 is MDHEN and CDR2 SYDVKM. Trimming left V 3 bases short and J 1 base short, with 9 bases between. CDR3: CASSFGDKNTEAFF. In nucleotides, the CDR3 is TGTGCCAGCAGTTTCGGGGATAAGAACACTGAAGCTTTCTTT.

Points on this clone: The sample contains more than one DNA sequence encoding this CDR3. The J gene is TRBJ2-2, the V gene TRBV2; TRBD2 matches at 10 bases. The germline CDR1 and CDR2 sequences are SNHLY and FYNNEI. V lost 3 bases and J lost 4; bases outside the gene matches: 2. CDR3 length: 15 amino acids. Here the CDR3 reads CASSEVAGGTGELFF. The CDR3 nucleotides are TGTGCCAGCAGTGAGGTAGCGGGGGGCACCGGGGAGCTGTTTTTT.

In its sample, this clone was seen once. This rearrangement joins TRBV18 to TRBJ1-4; D may be TRBD1 (5 bases). CDR1 and CDR2 from the germline V gene are KGHSH and LQKENI. The germline V and J ends were trimmed by 8 bases and 6 bases, with 19 bases remaining between them. The CDR3 totals 15 residues. The CDR3 sequence is CASTISGGSDEKLFF. For the CDR3, the DNA is TGTGCCAGCACGATATCGGGGGGGTCAGATGAAAAACTGTTTTTT.

The V and J genes are TRBV7-2 and TRBJ2-3; D perhaps matches TRBD2 (5 bases). The CDR3 runs to 15 residues. In germline, CDR1 is SGHTA, CDR2 FQGNSA. Trimming removed 1 base at V and 0 bases at J, with 8 bases between. Here the CDR3 reads CASSLVGGSTDTQYF. In DNA, the CDR3 is TGTGCCAGCAGCTTAGTAGGAGGTAGCACAGATACGCAGTATTTT.

The J gene is TRBJ2-3, the V gene TRBV18; the D is unclear. The CDR3 extends over 17 amino acids. V shed 2 bases and J shed 0 bases, with 15 bases lying between them. CDR1 and CDR2 (germline): KGHSH, LQKENI. The CDR3 DNA reads TGTGCCAGCTCACCAACGACACCAACTGCCAGCACAGATACGCAGTATTTT. It codes for CASSPTTPTASTDTQYF.

The rearrangement uses TRBV6-5 and TRBJ2-2; D call uncertain. The germline V and J ends were trimmed by 10 bases and 1 base, with 16 bases remaining between them. The CDR3 has 15 residues. Germline V gene data show CDR1 as MNHEY and CDR2 as SVGAGI. The CDR3 loop reads CATKRIRLNTGELFF. CDR3 nucleotides: TGTGCCACTAAACGAATCCGTCTGAACACCGGGGAGCTGTTTTTT.

V is TRBV7-2 and J is TRBJ2-1; 8 bases are a match to TRBD2. Losses at the gene ends were 4 bases for V and 7 bases for J; bases not matched to a gene: 12. The length of the CDR3 is 16 residues. Germline loops: CDR1 SGHTA, CDR2 FQGNSA. The CDR3 here is CASSYSSGTRLNEQFF. CDR3 nucleotide sequence: TGTGCCAGCAGCTACTCATCCGGGACTAGACTAAATGAGCAGTTCTTC.

This clone has only one observation. This chain uses TRBV30 with TRBJ2-1; 8 positions agree with TRBD2. Per germline, CDR1 GTSNPN and CDR2 SVGIG (reference sequence). This CDR3 has 15 amino acids. Trimming cost V 3 bases and J 5 bases; bases outside gene matches: 9. CDR3 amino acids: CAWREPSGSHNEQFF. CDR3 DNA: TGTGCCTGGAGGGAACCGAGCGGGAGCCACAATGAGCAGTTCTTC.

The J gene is TRBJ1-5, the V gene TRBV7-8; D may be TRBD1 (6 bases). The V end was cut by 7 bases, the J end by 0 bases, with 7 bases between. CDR1 and CDR2 (germline): SGHVS, FQNEAQ. The CDR3 consists of 13 residues. CDR3 residues: CASKQGSNQPQHF. CDR3 sequence (DNA): TGTGCCAGCAAACAGGGTAGCAATCAGCCCCAGCATTTT.

V and J are TRBV19 and TRBJ2-7; TRBD2 matches at 10 bases. The germline gives CDR1 LNHDA, CDR2 SQIVND (reference sequence). The CDR3 has 14 residues. Unmatched junction bases numbered 5, after V lost 6 bases and J lost 3 bases. The CDR3 loop is CASSAGLAVYEQYF. The CDR3 nucleotides read TGTGCCAGTAGCGCCGGACTAGCGGTCTACGAGCAGTACTTC.

V is TRBV5-1 and J is TRBJ2-1, with 13 bases lining up with TRBD2. The V and J ends lost 2 bases and 9 bases, in that order; junction bases with no gene match: 5. The CDR3 has 15 amino acids. Germline V CDR1 and CDR2: SGHRS, YFSETQ. DNA for the CDR3: TGCGCCAGCAGCTTCGGACTAGCGGGAGCCGTTGAGCAGTTCTTC. It specifies CASSFGLAGAVEQFF.

This clone was detected only a few times. The rearrangement joins TRBV5-6 to TRBJ1-2, with 11 positions matching TRBD1. This CDR3 has 14 amino acids. Germline assignment: CDR1 SGHDT and CDR2 YYEEEE. The V gene end was trimmed by 4 bases and the J gene end by 7 bases; junction bases not matched to a gene: 6. CDR3 in DNA: TGTGCCAGCAGCCCCCGGACAGGGGGCGGTGGCTACACCTTC. Protein product: CASSPRTGGGGYTF.

The chain recombines TRBV5-8 with TRBJ2-5; weak D call: TRBD2 (5 bases). The germline V gene has CDR1 SGHTS and CDR2 YDEGEE. Trimming took 0 bases from V and 3 from J, leaving 9 bases between them. CDR3 size: 14 residues. The CDR3, as DNA: TGTGCCAGCAGCTTGGCTACTAGTGAAGAGACCCAGTACTTC. Protein sequence: CASSLATSEETQYF.